This record covers a single T cell receptor (beta chain). The target antigen is unknown. The data belong to a study of T cell repertoires in cytomegalovirus infection. TCRdb called the reads again in MiXCR, with one record for every CDR3 protein. The sample consists of hundreds of thousands of distinct CDR3 sequences, roughly a quarter of them appearing once. Study-wide points: Predominance within the ex vivo response was attributable to HLA-C-restricted CMV-specific TCR beta clonotypes.

The CDR3 loop spans 14 amino acids. The V gene's germline CDR1 is MNHEY and CDR2 SVGEGT. Trimming took off 6 bases at V and 6 bases at J, with 14 bases between the two ends. This rearrangement joins TRBV6-2 or TRBV6-3 to TRBJ2-2; TRBD2 might be the D (6 bases). The TCR originated in a human donor in good health (CMV status not recorded). Some clones in this sample may be carry-over from other donors' samples. The sample consisted of CD8+ T cells from PBMCs. The CDR3 nucleotides are TGTGCCAGCAGCCTTTTGTGGGGGGCCGGGGAGCTGTTTTTT. Amino acids: CASSLLWGAGELFF.